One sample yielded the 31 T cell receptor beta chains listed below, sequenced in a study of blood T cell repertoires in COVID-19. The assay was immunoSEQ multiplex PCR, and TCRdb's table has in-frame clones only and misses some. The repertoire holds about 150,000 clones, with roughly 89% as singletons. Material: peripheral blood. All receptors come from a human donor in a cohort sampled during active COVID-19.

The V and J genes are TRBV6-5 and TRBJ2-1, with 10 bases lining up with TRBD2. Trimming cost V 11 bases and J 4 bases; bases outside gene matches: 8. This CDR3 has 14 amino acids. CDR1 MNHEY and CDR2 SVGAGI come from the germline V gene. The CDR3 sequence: CAAGPGLAYNEQFF. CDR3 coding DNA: TGTGCCGCCGGCCCGGGACTAGCGTACAATGAGCAGTTCTTC.

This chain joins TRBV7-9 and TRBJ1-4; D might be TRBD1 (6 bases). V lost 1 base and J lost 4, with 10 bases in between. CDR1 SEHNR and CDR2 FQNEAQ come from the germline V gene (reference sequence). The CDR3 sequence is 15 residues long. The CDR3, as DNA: TGTGCCAGCAGCTTAGGGACAGCGGTTAATGAAAAACTGTTTTTT. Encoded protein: CASSLGTAVNEKLFF.

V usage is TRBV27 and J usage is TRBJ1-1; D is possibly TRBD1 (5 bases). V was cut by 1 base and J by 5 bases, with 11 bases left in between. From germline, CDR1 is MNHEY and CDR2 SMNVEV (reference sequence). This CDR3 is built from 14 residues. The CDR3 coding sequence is TGTGCCAGCAGTTTATGGGGGGGTAAGACTGAAGCTTTCTTT. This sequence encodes CASSLWGGKTEAFF.

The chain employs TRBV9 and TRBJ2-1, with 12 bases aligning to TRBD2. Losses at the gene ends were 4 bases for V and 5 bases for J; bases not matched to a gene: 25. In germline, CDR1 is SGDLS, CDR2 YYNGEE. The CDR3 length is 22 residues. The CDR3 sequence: CASSPTRARPNGLAGLDNEQFF. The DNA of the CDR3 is TGTGCCAGCAGCCCTACGCGGGCCCGTCCAAACGGACTAGCGGGACTTGACAATGAGCAGTTCTTC.

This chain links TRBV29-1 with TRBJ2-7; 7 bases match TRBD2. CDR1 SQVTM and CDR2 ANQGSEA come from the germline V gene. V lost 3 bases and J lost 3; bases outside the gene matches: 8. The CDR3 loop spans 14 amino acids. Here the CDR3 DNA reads TGCAGCGTTGACCGGGCGCGGGGGTACTACGAGCAGTACTTC. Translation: CSVDRARGYYEQYF.

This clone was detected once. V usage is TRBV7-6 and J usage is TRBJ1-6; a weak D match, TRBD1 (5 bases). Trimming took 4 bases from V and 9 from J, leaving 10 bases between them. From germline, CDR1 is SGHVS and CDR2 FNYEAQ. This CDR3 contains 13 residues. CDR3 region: CASSSPGGSPLHF. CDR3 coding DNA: TGTGCCAGCAGCTCTCCCGGGGGTTCACCCCTCCACTTT.

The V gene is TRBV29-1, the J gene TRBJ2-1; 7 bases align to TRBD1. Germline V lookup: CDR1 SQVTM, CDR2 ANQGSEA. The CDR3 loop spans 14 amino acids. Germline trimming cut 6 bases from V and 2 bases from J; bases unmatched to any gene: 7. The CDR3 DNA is TGCAGCGTACGCGGACAGGCGACCTACAATGAGCAGTTCTTC. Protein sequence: CSVRGQATYNEQFF.

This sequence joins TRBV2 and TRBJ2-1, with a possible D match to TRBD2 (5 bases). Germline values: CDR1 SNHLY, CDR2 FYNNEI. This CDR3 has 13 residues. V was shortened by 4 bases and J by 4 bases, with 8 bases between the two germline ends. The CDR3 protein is CASSAEAYNEQFF. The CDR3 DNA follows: TGTGCCAGCAGTGCGGAGGCGTACAATGAGCAGTTCTTC.

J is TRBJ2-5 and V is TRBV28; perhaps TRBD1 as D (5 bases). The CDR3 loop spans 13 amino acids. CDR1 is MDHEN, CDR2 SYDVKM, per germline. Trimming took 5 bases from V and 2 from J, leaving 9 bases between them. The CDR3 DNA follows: TGTGCCAGCAGTGGGGCCCTTCAAGAGACCCAGTACTTC. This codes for CASSGALQETQYF.

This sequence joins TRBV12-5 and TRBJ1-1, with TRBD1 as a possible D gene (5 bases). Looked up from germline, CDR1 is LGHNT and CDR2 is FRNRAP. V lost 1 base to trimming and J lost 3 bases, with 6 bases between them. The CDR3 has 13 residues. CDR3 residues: CASGLGRDTEAFF. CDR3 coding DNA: TGTGCTAGTGGTTTGGGCAGGGACACTGAAGCTTTCTTT.

The CDR3 bases are TGTGCCAGCTCAACGTCACAGGGGCCCATCTCCTACGAGCAGTACTTC. This translates into CASSTSQGPISYEQYF. V is TRBV18 and J is TRBJ2-7; TRBD1 aligns across 7 bases. The CDR3 totals 16 residues. Trimming took 5 bases from V and 0 from J; bases not matched to a gene: 10. Looked up from germline, CDR1 is KGHSH and CDR2 is LQKENI.

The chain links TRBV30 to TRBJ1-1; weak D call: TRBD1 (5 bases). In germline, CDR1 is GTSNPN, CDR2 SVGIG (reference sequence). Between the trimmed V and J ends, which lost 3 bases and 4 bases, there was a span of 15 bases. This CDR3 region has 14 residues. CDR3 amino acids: CAWRWQGRRTEAFF. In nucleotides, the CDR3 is TGTGCCTGGAGATGGCAGGGAAGGCGCACTGAAGCTTTCTTT.

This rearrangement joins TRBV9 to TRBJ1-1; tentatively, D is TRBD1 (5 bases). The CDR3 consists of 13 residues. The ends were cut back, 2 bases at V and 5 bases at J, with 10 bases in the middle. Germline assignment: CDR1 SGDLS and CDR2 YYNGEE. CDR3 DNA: TGTGCCAGCAGCGTTCAGGGAGGAACTGAAGCTTTCTTT. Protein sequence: CASSVQGGTEAFF.

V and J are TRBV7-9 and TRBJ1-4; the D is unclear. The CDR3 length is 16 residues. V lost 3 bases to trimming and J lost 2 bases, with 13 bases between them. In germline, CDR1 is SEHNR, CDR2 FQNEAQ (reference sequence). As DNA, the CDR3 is TGTGCCAGCAGCTTCTCGGCGGGCCCGACTAATGAAAAACTGTTTTTT. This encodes CASSFSAGPTNEKLFF.

The CDR3: CASSDPGNEAFF. DNA for the CDR3: TGTGCCAGCAGTGACCCCGGGAACGAAGCTTTCTTT. The chain uses TRBV6-1 and TRBJ1-1; D remains unclear. Trimming took off 3 bases at V and 8 bases at J, with 10 bases between the two ends. CDR3 length: 12 residues. Per the germline V gene, CDR1 is MNHNS and CDR2 is SASEGT.

DNA of the CDR3: TGTGCCAGCACCCTAGGACTGGGAGCCAAAAACATTCAGTACTTC. Its translation is CASTLGLGAKNIQYF. The chain recombines TRBV28 with TRBJ2-4; TRBD2 might be the D (5 bases). Germline values: CDR1 MDHEN, CDR2 SYDVKM. Trimming took off 7 bases at V and 0 bases at J, with 13 bases between the two ends. The CDR3 loop spans 15 amino acids.

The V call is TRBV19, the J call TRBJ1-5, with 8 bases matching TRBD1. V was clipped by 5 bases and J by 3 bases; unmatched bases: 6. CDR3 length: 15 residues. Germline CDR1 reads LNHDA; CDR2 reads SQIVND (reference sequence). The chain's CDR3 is CASSSQTGANQPQHF. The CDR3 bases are TGTGCCAGTAGTTCCCAGACAGGGGCCAATCAGCCCCAGCATTTT. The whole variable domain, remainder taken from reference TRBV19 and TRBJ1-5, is DGGITQSPKYLFRKEGQNVTLSCEQNLNHDAMYWYRQDPGQGLRLIYYSQIVNDFQKGDIAEGYSVSREKKESFPLTVTSAQKNPTAFYLCASSSQTGANQPQHFGDGTRLSIL.

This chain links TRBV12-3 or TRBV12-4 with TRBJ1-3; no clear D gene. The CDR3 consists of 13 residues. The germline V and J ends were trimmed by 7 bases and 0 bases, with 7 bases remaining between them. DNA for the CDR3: TGTGCCAGCAATACACGCTCTGGAAACACCATATATTTT. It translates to CASNTRSGNTIYF.

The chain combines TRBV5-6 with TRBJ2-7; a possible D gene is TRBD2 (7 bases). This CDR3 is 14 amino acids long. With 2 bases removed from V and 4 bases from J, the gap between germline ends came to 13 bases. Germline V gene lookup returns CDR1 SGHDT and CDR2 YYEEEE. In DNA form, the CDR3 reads TGTGCCAGCAGCTTCGTCGGGGGGCGGTACGAGCAGTACTTC. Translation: CASSFVGGRYEQYF.

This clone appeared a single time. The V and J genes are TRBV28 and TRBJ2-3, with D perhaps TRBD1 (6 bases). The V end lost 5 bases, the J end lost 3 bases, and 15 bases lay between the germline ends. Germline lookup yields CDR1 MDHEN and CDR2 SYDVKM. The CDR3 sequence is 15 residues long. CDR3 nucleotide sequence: TGTGCCAGCAGTACTACAGGGTTAGTTACAGATACGCAGTATTTT. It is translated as CASSTTGLVTDTQYF.

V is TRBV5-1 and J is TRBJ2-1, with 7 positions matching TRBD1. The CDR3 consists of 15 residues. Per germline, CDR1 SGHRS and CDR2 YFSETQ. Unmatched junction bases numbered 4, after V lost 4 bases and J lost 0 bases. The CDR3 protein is CASSPTGSSYNEQFF. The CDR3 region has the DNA TGCGCCAGCAGCCCGACAGGGAGCTCCTACAATGAGCAGTTCTTC.

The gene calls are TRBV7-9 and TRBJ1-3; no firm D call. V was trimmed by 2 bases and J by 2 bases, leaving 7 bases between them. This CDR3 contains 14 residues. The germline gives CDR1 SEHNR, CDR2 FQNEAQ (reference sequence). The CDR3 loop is CASSLISTGNTIYF. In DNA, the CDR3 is TGTGCCAGCAGCTTAATCAGTACTGGAAACACCATATATTTT.

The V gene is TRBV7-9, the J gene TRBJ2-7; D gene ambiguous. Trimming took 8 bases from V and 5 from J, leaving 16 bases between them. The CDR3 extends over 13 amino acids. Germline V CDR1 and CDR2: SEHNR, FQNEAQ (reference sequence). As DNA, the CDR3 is TGTGCCAGCGGTGGCCCCAATTACGACGAGCAGTACTTC. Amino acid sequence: CASGGPNYDEQYF. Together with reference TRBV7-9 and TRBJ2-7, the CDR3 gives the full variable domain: DTGVSQNPRHKITKRGQNVTFRCDPISEHNRLYWYRQTLGQGPEFLTYFQNEAQLEKSRLLSDRFSAERPKGSFSTLEIQRTEQGDSAMYLCASGGPNYDEQYFGPGTRLTVT.

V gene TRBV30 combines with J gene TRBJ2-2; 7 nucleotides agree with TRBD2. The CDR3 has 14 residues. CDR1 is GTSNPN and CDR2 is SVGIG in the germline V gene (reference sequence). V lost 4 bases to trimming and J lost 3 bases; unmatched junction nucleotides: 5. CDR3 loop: CAWKGLADTGELFF. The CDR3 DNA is TGTGCCTGGAAAGGGCTAGCGGACACCGGGGAGCTGTTTTTT.

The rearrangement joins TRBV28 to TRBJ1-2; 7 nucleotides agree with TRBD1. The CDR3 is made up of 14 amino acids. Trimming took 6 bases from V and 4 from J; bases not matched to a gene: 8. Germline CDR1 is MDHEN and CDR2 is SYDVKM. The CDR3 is CASSEGGVVYGYTF. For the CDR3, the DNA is TGTGCCAGCAGCGAAGGGGGCGTCGTCTATGGCTACACCTTC.

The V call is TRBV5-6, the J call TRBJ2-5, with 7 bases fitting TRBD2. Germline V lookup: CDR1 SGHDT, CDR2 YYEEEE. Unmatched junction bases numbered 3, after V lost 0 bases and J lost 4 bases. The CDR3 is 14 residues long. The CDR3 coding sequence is TGTGCCAGCAGCTTGGCCGGGGGGATAGAGACCCAGTACTTC. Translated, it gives CASSLAGGIETQYF.

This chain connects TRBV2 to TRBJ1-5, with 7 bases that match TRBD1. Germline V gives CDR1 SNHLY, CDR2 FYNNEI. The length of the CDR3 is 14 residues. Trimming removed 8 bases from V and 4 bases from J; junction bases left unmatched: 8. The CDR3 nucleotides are TGTGCCAGCGGACTCCAACAGGGGAATCAGCCCCAGCATTTT. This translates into CASGLQQGNQPQHF.

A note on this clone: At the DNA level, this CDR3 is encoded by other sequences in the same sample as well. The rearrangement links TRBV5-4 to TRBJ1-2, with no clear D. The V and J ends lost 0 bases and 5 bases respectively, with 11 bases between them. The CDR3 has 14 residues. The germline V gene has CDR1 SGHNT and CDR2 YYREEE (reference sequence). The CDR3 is CASSLDRTGYGYTF. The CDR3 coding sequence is TGTGCCAGCAGCTTGGACCGGACGGGGTATGGCTACACCTTC.

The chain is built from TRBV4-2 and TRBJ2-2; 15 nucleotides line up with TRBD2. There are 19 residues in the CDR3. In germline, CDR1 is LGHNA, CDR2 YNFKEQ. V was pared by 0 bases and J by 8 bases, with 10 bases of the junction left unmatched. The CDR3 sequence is CASSQDLPGLAGGSGELFF. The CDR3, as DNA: TGTGCCAGCAGCCAAGATCTTCCCGGACTAGCGGGGGGGTCGGGGGAGCTGTTTTTT.

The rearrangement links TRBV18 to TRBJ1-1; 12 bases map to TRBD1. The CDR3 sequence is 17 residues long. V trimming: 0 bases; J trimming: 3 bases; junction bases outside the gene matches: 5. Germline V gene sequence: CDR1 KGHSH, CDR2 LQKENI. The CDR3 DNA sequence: TGTGCCAGCTCACCACCGTGGGACAGGGGGCTGGACACTGAAGCTTTCTTT. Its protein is CASSPPWDRGLDTEAFF.

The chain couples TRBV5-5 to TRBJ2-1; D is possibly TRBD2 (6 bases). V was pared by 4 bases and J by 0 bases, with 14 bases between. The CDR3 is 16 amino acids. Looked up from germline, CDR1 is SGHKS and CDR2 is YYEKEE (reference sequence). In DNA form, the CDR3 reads TGTGCCAGCAGCGGAGGGACGGGGAGCTCCTACAATGAGCAGTTCTTC. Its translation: CASSGGTGSSYNEQFF. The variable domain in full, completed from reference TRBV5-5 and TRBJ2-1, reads DAGVTQSPTHLIKTRGQQVTLRCSPISGHKSVSWYQQVLGQGPQFIFQYYEKEERGRGNFPDRFSARQFPNYSSELNVNALLLGDSALYLCASSGGTGSSYNEQFFGPGTRLTVL.